Sequencing of this T cell receptor (beta chain) was carried out in a study of breast tumors, draining lymph nodes, adjacent tissues. This clonotype was seen repeatedly, ten times or more. Its target is unknown. Axillary draining lymph nodes of breast cancer patients supplied the node samples. TCRdb ran MiXCR on the multiplex PCR reads and lists one entry per CDR3 protein. Among roughly 220,000 distinct CDR3 sequences, less than 40% were seen once, and the ten largest hold over 3.5%. Study-wide results and limits: Tumor TCR diversity was below lymph nodes but above nontumor tissue. The data were judged consistent with most tumor T cells coming from lymph node and expanding in tumor.

Source material: axillary lymph node tissue. The sequence was obtained from a female donor with breast cancer. Some clones in this sample may be carry-over from other donors' samples.

CDR3 amino acids: CAISKRGDQETQYF. Written as DNA, the CDR3 is TGTGCCATCAGTAAGCGGGGGGACCAAGAGACCCAGTACTTC. J is TRBJ2-5 and V is TRBV10-3; 9 nucleotides agree with TRBD2. This CDR3 contains 14 residues. The germline CDR1 and CDR2 sequences are ENHRY and SYGVKD. J gave up 0 bases and V 5 bases, and 1 base lay outside the gene matches.